This TCR beta chain was sequenced in a study of blood T cell repertoires in COVID-19. The CDR3 spans 16 residues. With 0 bases removed from V and 7 bases from J, the gap between germline ends came to 16 bases. The germline V gene has CDR1 ENHRY and CDR2 SYGVKD. TCRdb's copy holds only in-frame clones and misses some; the assay was immunoSEQ multiplex PCR. The sample has about 220,000 clones, roughly 84% seen once; the top ten hold 3.5% to 4%. The sample comprised peripheral blood. The TCR was taken from an elderly woman with acute or convalescent COVID-19. The V gene is TRBV10-3, the J gene TRBJ2-1, with a possible D match to TRBD2 (7 bases). CDR3 DNA sequence: TGTGCCATCAGTGAGTCGGGAGGGGGGGCCAGAAATGAGCAGTTCTTC. Its translation is CAISESGGGARNEQFF.